Following are 13 T cell receptor beta chains from one sample sequenced in a study of cytomegalovirus exposure and HLA in healthy donors. Primers included in the PCR were 60 Vbeta and 13 Jbeta primers. The table came from immunoSEQ multiplex PCR; TCRdb's copy has only in-frame clones and leaves some out. The data show roughly 130,000 clones, roughly 70% seen once. The specimen was PBMCs. These receptors were collected from a young man in good health and CMV-seropositive.

V usage is TRBV6-1 and J usage is TRBJ2-2, with 14 bases that match TRBD2. The CDR3 spans 18 residues. Germline V gives CDR1 MNHNS, CDR2 SASEGT. With V trimmed by 3 bases and J by 4 bases, 7 bases remained unmatched. The CDR3 bases are TGTGCCAGCAGTGAGACTAGCGGGAGGGGGATGGCCACCGGGGAGCTGTTTTTT. This sequence encodes CASSETSGRGMATGELFF.

This clone was recorded once. This rearrangement joins TRBV5-1 to TRBJ1-2; 7 bases line up with TRBD1. This CDR3 is 15 amino acids long. The V and J ends lost 1 base and 7 bases, in that order; junction bases with no gene match: 10. Germline loops: CDR1 SGHRS, CDR2 YFSETQ. The CDR3 coding sequence is TGCGCCAGCAGCTTGTTCGACGACAGGGAAAGTGGCTACACCTTC. Translation: CASSLFDDRESGYTF.

This rearrangement joins TRBV28 to TRBJ2-7, with D hard to call. The germline CDR1 and CDR2 sequences are MDHEN and SYDVKM. The CDR3 extends over 15 amino acids. Trimming took off 1 base at V and 6 bases at J, with 16 bases between the two ends. CDR3 bases: TGTGCCAGCAGTTTATTCCCCCCGCGGCACCGCGAGCAGTACTTC. Translation gives CASSLFPPRHREQYF.

The J gene is TRBJ2-3, the V gene TRBV6-1; tentative D call: TRBD2 (6 bases). Trimming removed 5 bases from V and 4 bases from J, with 13 bases in between. This CDR3 region has 14 residues. Per germline, CDR1 MNHNS and CDR2 SASEGT. As DNA, the CDR3 is TGTGCCAGCAGTATCGGGGGTCAGTCAGATACGCAGTATTTT. It encodes CASSIGGQSDTQYF.

CDR3 nucleotide sequence: TGCGCCAGCAGTGGGCCCGGCGGGGGACTAGATACGCAGTATTTT. Protein product: CASSGPGGGLDTQYF. This chain joins TRBV5-1 and TRBJ2-3; 7 bases fit TRBD2. The CDR3 runs 15 residues. With 5 bases clipped from V and 5 bases from J, the junction kept 11 bases outside the gene matches. In germline, CDR1 is SGHRS, CDR2 YFSETQ.

The chain recombines TRBV2 with TRBJ2-7, with D perhaps TRBD2 (6 bases). Germline assignment: CDR1 SNHLY and CDR2 FYNNEI. V lost 7 bases, J lost 7 bases, and 20 bases lay in between. The CDR3 totals 14 residues. CDR3 DNA sequence: TGTGCCAGCAAGTTCGACAGCGGGTTAGCTGAGCAGTACTTC. Its translation: CASKFDSGLAEQYF.

The CDR3 nucleotides read TGTGCCATCAGGACAGGGGAGAACACCGGGGAGCTGTTTTTT. It encodes CAIRTGENTGELFF. This chain uses TRBV6-5 with TRBJ2-2, with 9 bases fitting TRBD1. The germline V gene has CDR1 MNHEY and CDR2 SVGAGI. CDR3 length: 14 amino acids. V shed 10 bases, J shed 1 base, and the junction held 4 bases outside the gene matches.

This clone was counted once. The J gene is TRBJ1-2, the V gene TRBV7-2; D is ambiguous. The germline V and J ends were trimmed by 4 bases and 4 bases, with 7 bases remaining between them. Germline V gene sequence: CDR1 SGHTA, CDR2 FQGNSA. The CDR3 is 12 residues long. Written as DNA, the CDR3 is TGTGCCAGCAGCTCGGGTCCCTATGGCTACACCTTC. It codes for CASSSGPYGYTF.

This rearrangement joins TRBV6-1 to TRBJ2-3; a weak D match, TRBD1 (5 bases). V was trimmed by 2 bases and J by 6 bases, leaving 12 bases between them. Germline V gives CDR1 MNHNS, CDR2 SASEGT. There are 14 residues in the CDR3. CDR3 DNA: TGTGCCAGCAGTGAAACAGGTACAGACGATACGCAGTATTTT. Encoded protein: CASSETGTDDTQYF.

This rearrangement joins TRBV10-1 to TRBJ2-5; D may be TRBD2 (6 bases). The CDR3 extends over 15 amino acids. Per the germline V gene, CDR1 is WNHNN and CDR2 is SYGVQD (reference sequence). Trimming shortened V by 2 bases and J by 4 bases, and 14 bases separated the two germline ends. The CDR3 is CASSENSLGGETQYF. CDR3 DNA sequence: TGCGCCAGCAGTGAGAATAGCTTGGGAGGAGAGACCCAGTACTTC.

V gene TRBV7-9 combines with J gene TRBJ1-3; a possible D gene is TRBD1 (5 bases). The germline gives CDR1 SEHNR, CDR2 FQNEAQ (reference sequence). The CDR3 has 16 residues. V lost 5 bases, J lost 0 bases, and 14 bases lay in between. CDR3 sequence: CASSRGHPSSGNTIYF. The CDR3 DNA follows: TGTGCCAGCAGCCGAGGACACCCGAGCTCTGGAAACACCATATATTTT.

J is TRBJ1-6 and V is TRBV6-5; D gene uncertain. The V gene's germline CDR1 is MNHEY and CDR2 SVGAGI. CDR3 length: 14 amino acids. V dropped 0 bases and J dropped 6 bases, with 6 bases sitting between them. CDR3 loop: CASSYSEGNSPLHF. In nucleotides, the CDR3 is TGTGCCAGCAGTTACTCTGAGGGTAATTCACCCCTCCACTTT.

The rearrangement links TRBV13 to TRBJ2-6; TRBD2 might be the D (5 bases). This CDR3 has 16 amino acids. V was clipped by 5 bases and J by 2 bases, with 13 bases between them. CDR1 PRHDT and CDR2 FYEKMQ come from the germline V gene (reference sequence). The CDR3 loop reads CASSKLRGTGANVLTF. The CDR3 DNA sequence: TGTGCCAGCAGCAAACTAAGAGGGACTGGGGCCAACGTCCTGACTTTC.